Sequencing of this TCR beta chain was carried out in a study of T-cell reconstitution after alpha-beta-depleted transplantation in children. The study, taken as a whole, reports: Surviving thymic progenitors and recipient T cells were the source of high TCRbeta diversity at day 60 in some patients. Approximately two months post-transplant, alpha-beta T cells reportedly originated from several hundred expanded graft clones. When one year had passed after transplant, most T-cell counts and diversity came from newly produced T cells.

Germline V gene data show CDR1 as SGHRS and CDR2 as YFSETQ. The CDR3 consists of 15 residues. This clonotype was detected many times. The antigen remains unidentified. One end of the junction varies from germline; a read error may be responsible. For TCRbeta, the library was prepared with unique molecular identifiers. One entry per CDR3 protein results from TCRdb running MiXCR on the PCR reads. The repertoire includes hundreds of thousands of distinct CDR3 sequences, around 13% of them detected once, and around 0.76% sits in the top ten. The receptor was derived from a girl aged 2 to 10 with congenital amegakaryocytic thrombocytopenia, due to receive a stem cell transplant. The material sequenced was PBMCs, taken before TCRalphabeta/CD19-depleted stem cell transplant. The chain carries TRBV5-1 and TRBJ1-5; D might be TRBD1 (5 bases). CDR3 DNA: TGTGCCAGCAGTTTGGAGGGGTCTAGCAATCAGCCCCAGCATTTT. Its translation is CASSLEGSSNQPQHF.